This T cell receptor beta chain was retrieved from a study of cytomegalovirus exposure and HLA in healthy donors. Overall study findings and caveats: Several of the most significant clusters were apparently associated with common viral pathogens in a later analysis. Three chains tied to CMV proved CMV antigen-specific in vitro. An analysis was carried out at a later point. It showed that HLA-associated TCR beta chains were more clonally expanded than equally common non-associated chains.

Germline CDR1 is LGHNA and CDR2 is YSLEER. J gave up 8 bases and V 0 bases, and 12 bases lay outside the gene matches. This CDR3 region has 17 residues. Both 60 Vbeta primers and 13 Jbeta primers went into the PCR. The repertoire was sequenced with immunoSEQ multiplex PCR; TCRdb's copy has only in-frame clones and lacks some. The top ten hold 2% to 2.5% of the sample, which has about 260,000 clones, approximately 85% seen once. As concerns this clone: Its antigen remains unidentified.

In nominal health when sampled, donors likely had unrecorded immune exposures nonetheless. The chain has TRBV4-3 and TRBJ1-3; 8 positions agree with TRBD1. The specimen was PBMCs. This receptor was taken from a middle-aged woman in good health and CMV-seropositive. The DNA of the CDR3 is TGCGCCAGCAGCCAAGACCCCGGCAGGGGGCTTATTGACACCATATATTTT. It yields the protein CASSQDPGRGLIDTIYF.